This TCR beta chain is drawn from a study of monozygotic twins with inflammatory bowel disease. General study findings and limits: The inverse Simpson measure of TCRbeta diversity was lower in IBD patients than in healthy co-twins. Support was absent for any single strong signal or clonotype linked to IBD. Especially where disease activity was present, IBD patients had fewer clonotypes in common with others than healthy twins did.

This CDR3 contains 15 residues. Germline V CDR1 and CDR2: MNHEY, SVGAGI. No DNA is given; TCRdb re-called the 5' RACE reads and lists each CDR3 protein once. The sample data list 140,000 to 150,000 distinct CDR3 sequences. As concerns this clonotype: Its antigen is unidentified.

Sequenced sample: blood. J is TRBJ2-1 and V is TRBV6-5; TCRdb's D call, TRBD2, is unchecked because there is no DNA. This TCR came from a human donor with ulcerative colitis or Crohn's disease, or a healthy co-twin of an affected twin (not recorded which). The CDR3 reads CASSYTLAGAREQFF.